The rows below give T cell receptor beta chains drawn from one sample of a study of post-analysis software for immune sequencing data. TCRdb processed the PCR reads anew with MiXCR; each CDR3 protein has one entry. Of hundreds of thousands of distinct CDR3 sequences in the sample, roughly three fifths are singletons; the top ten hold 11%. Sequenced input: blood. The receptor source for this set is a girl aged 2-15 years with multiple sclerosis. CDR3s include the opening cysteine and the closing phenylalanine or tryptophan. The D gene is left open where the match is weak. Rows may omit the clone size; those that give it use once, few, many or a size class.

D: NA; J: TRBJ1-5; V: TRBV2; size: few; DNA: TGTGCCAGCAGCCGATCACAGAACAATCAGCCCCAGCATTTT; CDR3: CASSRSQNNQPQHF
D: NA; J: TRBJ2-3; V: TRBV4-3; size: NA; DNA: TGCGCCAGCAGCCAAGAGACCCATCAACCGGATACGCAGTATTTT; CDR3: CASSQETHQPDTQYF
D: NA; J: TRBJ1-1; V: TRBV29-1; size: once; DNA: TGCAGCGTTGCCGAGCCCACCTCCACTGAAGCTTTCTTT; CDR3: CSVAEPTSTEAFF
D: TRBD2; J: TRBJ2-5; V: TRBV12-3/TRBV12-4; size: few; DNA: TGTGCCAGCAGTTTAGGGCTAGCGGGGGGAACCCAAGAGACCCAGTACTTC; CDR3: CASSLGLAGGTQETQYF
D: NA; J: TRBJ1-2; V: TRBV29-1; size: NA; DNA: TGCAGCGTTCAGGACCCCAGGGGTGGCTACACCTTC; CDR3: CSVQDPRGGYTF
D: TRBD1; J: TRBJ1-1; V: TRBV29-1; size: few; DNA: TGCAGCGTTGAGGGGACAGGAGTGAACACTGAAGCTTTCTTT; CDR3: CSVEGTGVNTEAFF
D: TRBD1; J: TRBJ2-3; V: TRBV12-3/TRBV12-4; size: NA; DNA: TGTGCCAGCAGGACAGGGGCTTCTCCCACAGATACGCAGTATTTT; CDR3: CASRTGASPTDTQYF
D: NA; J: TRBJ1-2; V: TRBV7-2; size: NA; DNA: TGTGCCAGCAGCTTATTGTACAGGGCGAGGACTCCCGGCTACACCTTC; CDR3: CASSLLYRARTPGYTF
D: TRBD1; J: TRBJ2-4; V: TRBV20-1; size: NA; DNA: TGCAGTGCCCATGGGACAGGGTTAGACATTCAGTACTTC; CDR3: CSAHGTGLDIQYF
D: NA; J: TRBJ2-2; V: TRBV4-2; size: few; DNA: TGTGCCAGCAGAGGAGAGGCTAGCGCAAAAAAGAACACCGGGGAGCTGTTTTTT; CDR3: CASRGEASAKKNTGELFF
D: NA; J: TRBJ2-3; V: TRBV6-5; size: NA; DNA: TGTGCCAGCAGTTACCAAGGGCGAGATACGCAGTATTTT; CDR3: CASSYQGRDTQYF
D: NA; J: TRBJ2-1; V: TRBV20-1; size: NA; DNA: TGCAGTGCTACGGCTAGCTCCTACAATGAGCAGTTCTTC; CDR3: CSATASSYNEQFF
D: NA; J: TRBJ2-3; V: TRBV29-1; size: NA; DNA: TGCAGCGTTGAACGGGGAACTAGCACAGATACGCAGTATTTT; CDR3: CSVERGTSTDTQYF
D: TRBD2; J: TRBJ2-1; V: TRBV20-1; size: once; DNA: TGCAGTGCTAGTGCAGCGGGGGGGGAGCAAGAGACCCAGTTCTTC; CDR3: CSASAAGGEQETQFF
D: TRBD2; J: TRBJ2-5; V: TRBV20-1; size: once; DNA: TGCAGTGCTAGTGGGACTATAGAGACCCAGTACTTC; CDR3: CSASGTIETQYF
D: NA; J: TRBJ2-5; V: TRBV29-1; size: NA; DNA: TGCAGCCCGGAGAGGATGGAGACCCAGTACTTC; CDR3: CSPERMETQYF
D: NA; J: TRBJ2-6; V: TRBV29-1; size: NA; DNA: TGCAGCGTTGGGGACACATCATCTCAATACTCTGGGGCTAACGTCCTGACTTTC; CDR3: CSVGDTSSQYSGANVLTF
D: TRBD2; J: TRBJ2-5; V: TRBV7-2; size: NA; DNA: TGTGCCAGCAGCTCGAGCATAGCGGGAGGATGGGGCGGGGGAGAGACCCAGTACTTC; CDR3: CASSSSIAGGWGGGETQYF
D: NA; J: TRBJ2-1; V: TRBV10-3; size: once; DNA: TGTGCCATCAGGGACAGCTCCTACAATGAGCAGTTCTTC; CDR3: CAIRDSSYNEQFF
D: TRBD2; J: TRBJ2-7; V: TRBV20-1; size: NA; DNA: TGCAGTGCTAGATCTGCGGGAGGGGGCAACTACGAGCAGTACTTC; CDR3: CSARSAGGGNYEQYF
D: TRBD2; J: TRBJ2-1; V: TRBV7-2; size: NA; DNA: TGTGCCAGCAGCTTAGTGGCCGGGGGGATTCAGTTCTTC; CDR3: CASSLVAGGIQFF
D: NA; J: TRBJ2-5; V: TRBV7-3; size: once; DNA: TGTGCCAGCAGCGGGGGGGACAGCTACCAAGAGACCCAGTACTTC; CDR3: CASSGGDSYQETQYF
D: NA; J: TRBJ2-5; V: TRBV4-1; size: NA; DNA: TGCGCCAGCAGCCAAGCGTGGGCGGGGCCACAAGAGACCCAGTACTTC; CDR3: CASSQAWAGPQETQYF
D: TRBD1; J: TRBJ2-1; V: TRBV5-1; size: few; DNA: TGTGCCAGCAGCCTACAGGGGACTGAGCAGTTCTTC; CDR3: CASSLQGTEQFF
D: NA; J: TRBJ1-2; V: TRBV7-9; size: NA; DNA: TGTGCCAGCAGCTTAGGGTTTTCCGGAACCTATGGCTACACCTTC; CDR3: CASSLGFSGTYGYTF
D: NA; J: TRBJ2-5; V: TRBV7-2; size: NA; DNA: TGTGCCAGCAGCCCACTAGTGGTGGGTAGCGGAGAGACCCAGTACTTC; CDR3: CASSPLVVGSGETQYF
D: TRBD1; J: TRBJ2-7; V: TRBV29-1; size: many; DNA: TGCAGCGCAAGACAGGGCCCCTACGAGCAGTACTTC; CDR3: CSARQGPYEQYF
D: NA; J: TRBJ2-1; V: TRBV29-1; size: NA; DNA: TGCAGCGTGCCCGACAGGTACAATGAGCAGTTCTTC; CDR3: CSVPDRYNEQFF
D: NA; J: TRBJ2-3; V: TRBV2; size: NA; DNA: TGTGCCAGCAGTGAAGCGCTCCCCACAGATACGCAGTATTTT; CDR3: CASSEALPTDTQYF
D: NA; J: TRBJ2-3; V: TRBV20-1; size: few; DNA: TGCAGTGCCCTCCGGACGGACACAGATACGCAGTATTTT; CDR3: CSALRTDTDTQYF
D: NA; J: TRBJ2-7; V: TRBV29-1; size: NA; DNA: TGCAGCGCTGCGGACAGCTCCTACGAGCAGTACTTC; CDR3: CSAADSSYEQYF
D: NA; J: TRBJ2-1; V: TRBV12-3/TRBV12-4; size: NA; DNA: TGTGCCAGCACCGCGGGACAGCCCTACAATGAGCAGTTCTTC; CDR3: CASTAGQPYNEQFF
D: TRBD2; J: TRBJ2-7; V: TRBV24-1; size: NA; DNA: TGTGCCACCAGTGGTAGCGGGGTGGGCTACGAGCAGTACTTC; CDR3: CATSGSGVGYEQYF
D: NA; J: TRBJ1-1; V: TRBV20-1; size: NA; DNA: TGCAGTGCACAGATTAACACTGAAGCTTTCTTT; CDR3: CSAQINTEAFF
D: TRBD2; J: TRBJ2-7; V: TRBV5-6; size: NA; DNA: TGTGCCAGCAGCTCGACTAGCCAATCCTACGAGCAGTACTTC; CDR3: CASSSTSQSYEQYF
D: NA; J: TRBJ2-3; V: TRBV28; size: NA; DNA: TGTGCCAGCAGCTTAGTCGGCCCTACTAGCACAGATACGCAGTATTTT; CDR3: CASSLVGPTSTDTQYF
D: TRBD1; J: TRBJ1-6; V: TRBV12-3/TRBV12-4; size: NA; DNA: TGTGCCAGCAGTCCGCGGCGCGGGACAGGGGATTCACCCCGCCACTTT; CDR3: CASSPRRGTGDSPRHF
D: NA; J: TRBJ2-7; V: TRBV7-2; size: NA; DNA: TGTGCCAGCAGCGTCGACAGCGCTGGGGTACGCGAGCAGTACTTC; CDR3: CASSVDSAGVREQYF
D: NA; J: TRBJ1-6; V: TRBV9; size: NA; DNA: TGTGCCAGCAGCTCCACCTATAATTCACCCCTCCACTTT; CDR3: CASSSTYNSPLHF
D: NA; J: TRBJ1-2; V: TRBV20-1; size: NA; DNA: TGCAGTGCTAGGGACCGACCCTATGGCTACACCTTC; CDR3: CSARDRPYGYTF
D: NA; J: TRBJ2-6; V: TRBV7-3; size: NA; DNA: TGTGCCAGCGGCGACACCTCTGGGGCCAACGTCCTGACTTTC; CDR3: CASGDTSGANVLTF
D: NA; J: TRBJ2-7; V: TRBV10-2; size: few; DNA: TGCGCCAGCAGTGAGGCAGGGCACGAGCAGTACTTC; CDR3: CASSEAGHEQYF
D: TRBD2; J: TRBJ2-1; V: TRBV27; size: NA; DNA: TGTGCCAGCAGTTTAGGCCCCCTAGCGGGGGGTTACAATGAGCAGTTCTTC; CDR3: CASSLGPLAGGYNEQFF
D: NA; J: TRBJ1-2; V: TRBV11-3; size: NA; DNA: TGTGCCAGCAGCTTATCTTCCAGGGACCATGGCTACACCTTC; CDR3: CASSLSSRDHGYTF
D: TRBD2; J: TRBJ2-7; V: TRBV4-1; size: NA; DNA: TGCGCCAGCAGCCTTAGACCGGGACTAGCGACCCTCGAGCAGTACTTC; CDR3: CASSLRPGLATLEQYF
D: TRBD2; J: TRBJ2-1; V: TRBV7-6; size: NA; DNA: TGTGCCAGCAGCTGGGGGAGCGGGAGTATATTCAATGAGCAGTTCTTC; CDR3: CASSWGSGSIFNEQFF
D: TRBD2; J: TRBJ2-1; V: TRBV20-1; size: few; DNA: TGCAGTGCTTCGGGGGCGGGAGGTCATGAGGAGCAGTTCTTC; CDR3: CSASGAGGHEEQFF
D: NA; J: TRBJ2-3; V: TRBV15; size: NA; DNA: TGTGCCACCAGCACCAACTTAGATACGCAGTATTTT; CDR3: CATSTNLDTQYF
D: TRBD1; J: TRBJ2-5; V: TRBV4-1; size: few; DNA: TGCGCCAGCAGCGGGATTTTTAGCCTACAGGGGCAAGAGACCCAGTACTTC; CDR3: CASSGIFSLQGQETQYF
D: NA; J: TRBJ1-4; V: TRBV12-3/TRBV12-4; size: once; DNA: TGTGCCAGCAGTTTCGGGGGCAGGGCGGGCCGAGCAACTAATGAAAAACTGTTTTTT; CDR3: CASSFGGRAGRATNEKLFF
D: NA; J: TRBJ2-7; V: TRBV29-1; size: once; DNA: TGCAGCGTTGTCGATCGGGGCACCCACGAGCAGTACTTC; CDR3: CSVVDRGTHEQYF
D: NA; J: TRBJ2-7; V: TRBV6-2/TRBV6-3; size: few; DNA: TGTGCCAGCACTAATGGGCCAACACTTTACGAGCAGTACTTC; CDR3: CASTNGPTLYEQYF
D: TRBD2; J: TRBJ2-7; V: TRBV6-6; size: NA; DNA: TGTGCCAGCACCCCCGAAGGGACTAGCGTTTACGAGCAGTACTTC; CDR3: CASTPEGTSVYEQYF
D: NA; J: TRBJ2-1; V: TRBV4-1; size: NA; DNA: TGCGCCAGCAGCCCTGTGTCAGGGAATGAGCAGTTTTTC; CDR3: CASSPVSGNEQFF
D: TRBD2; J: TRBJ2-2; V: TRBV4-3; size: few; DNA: TGCGCCAGCAGCCGGGGCGTTGGCGGGGGGAGCCCCGGGGAGCTGTTTTTT; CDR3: CASSRGVGGGSPGELFF
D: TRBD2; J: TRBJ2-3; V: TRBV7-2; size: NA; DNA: TGTGCCAGCAGCTTAGATTTCGGGCTAGCGGGGGGGTTGGATACGCAGTATTTT; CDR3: CASSLDFGLAGGLDTQYF
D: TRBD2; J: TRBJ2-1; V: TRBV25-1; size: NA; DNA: TGTGCCAGCAGGAAAGCGGGAGCGGGGGATGAGCAGTTCTTC; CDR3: CASRKAGAGDEQFF